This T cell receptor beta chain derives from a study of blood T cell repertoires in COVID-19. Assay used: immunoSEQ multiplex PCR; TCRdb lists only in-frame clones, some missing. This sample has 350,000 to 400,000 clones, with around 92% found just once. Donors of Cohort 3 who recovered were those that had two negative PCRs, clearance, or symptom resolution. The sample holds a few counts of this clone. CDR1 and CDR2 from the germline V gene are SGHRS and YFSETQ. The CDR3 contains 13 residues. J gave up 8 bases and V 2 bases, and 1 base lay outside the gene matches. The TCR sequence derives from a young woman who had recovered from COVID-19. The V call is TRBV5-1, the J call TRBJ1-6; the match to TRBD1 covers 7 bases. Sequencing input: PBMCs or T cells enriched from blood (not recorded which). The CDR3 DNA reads TGCGCCAGCAGCTTAGACAGGGATTCACCCCTCCACTTT. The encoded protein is CASSLDRDSPLHF.